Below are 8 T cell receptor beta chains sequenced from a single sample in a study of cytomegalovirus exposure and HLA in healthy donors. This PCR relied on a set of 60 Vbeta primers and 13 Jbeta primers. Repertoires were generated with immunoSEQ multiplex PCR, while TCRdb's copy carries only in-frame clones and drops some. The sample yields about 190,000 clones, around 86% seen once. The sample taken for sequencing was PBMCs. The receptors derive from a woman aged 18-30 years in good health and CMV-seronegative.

CDR3 loop: CASSQESWGNTIYF. Here the CDR3 DNA reads TGTGCCAGCAGCCAAGAAAGCTGGGGAAACACCATATATTTT. V gene TRBV4-2 combines with J gene TRBJ1-3; D remains unclear. This CDR3 spans 14 amino acids. The germline gives CDR1 LGHNA, CDR2 YNFKEQ. Trimming removed 0 bases at V and 4 bases at J, with 7 bases between.

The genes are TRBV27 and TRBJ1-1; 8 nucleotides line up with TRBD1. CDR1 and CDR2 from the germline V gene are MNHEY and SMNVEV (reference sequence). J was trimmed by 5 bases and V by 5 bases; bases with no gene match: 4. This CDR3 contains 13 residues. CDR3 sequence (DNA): TGTGCCAGCAGTCTAACAGGGGGGACTGAAGCTTTCTTT. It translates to CASSLTGGTEAFF.

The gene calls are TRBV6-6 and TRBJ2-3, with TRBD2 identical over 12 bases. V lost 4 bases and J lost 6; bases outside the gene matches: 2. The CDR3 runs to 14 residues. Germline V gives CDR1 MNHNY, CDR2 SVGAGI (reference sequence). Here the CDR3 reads CASSWTSGTDTQYF. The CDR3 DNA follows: TGTGCCAGCAGTTGGACTAGCGGGACCGATACGCAGTATTTT.

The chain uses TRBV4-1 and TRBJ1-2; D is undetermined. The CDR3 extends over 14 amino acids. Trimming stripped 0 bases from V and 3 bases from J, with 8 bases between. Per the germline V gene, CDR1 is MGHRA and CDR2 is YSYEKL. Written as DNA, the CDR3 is TGCGCCAGCAGCCAAGATCCGGGTGACTATGGCTACACCTTC. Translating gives CASSQDPGDYGYTF.

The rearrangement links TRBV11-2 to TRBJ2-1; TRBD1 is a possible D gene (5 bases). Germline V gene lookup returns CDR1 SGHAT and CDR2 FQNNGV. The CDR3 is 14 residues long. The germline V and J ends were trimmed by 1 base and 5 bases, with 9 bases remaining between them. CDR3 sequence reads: CASSLVRQNNEQFF. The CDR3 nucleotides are TGTGCCAGCAGCTTAGTTAGACAGAACAATGAGCAGTTCTTC.

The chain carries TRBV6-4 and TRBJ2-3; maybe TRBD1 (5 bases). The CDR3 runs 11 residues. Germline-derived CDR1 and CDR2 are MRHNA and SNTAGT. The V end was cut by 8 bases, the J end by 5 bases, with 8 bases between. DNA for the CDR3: TGTGCCAGCGCCCAGGGAGATACGCAGTATTTT. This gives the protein CASAQGDTQYF.

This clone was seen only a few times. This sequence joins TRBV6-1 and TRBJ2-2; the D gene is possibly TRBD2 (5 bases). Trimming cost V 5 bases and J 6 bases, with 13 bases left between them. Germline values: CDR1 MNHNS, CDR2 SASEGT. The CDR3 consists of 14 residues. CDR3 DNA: TGTGCCAGCAGTATACTAGTCGGGGCCGGGGAGCTGTTTTTT. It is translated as CASSILVGAGELFF.

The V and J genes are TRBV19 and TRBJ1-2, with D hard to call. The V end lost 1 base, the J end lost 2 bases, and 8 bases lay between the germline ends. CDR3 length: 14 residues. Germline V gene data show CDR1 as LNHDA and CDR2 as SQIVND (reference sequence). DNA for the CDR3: TGTGCCAGTAGTATAGTTTCGGGAAACTATGGCTACACCTTC. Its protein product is CASSIVSGNYGYTF. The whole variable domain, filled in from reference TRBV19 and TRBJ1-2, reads DGGITQSPKYLFRKEGQNVTLSCEQNLNHDAMYWYRQDPGQGLRLIYYSQIVNDFQKGDIAEGYSVSREKKESFPLTVTSAQKNPTAFYLCASSIVSGNYGYTFGSGTRLTVV.